This TCR beta chain originates from a study of control samples from healthy donors and cancer patients. Trimming took off 5 bases at V and 3 bases at J, with 17 bases between the two ends. The germline V gene encodes CDR1 SGHAT and CDR2 FQNNGV. This CDR3 region has 16 residues. Repertoires were generated with immunoSEQ multiplex PCR, while TCRdb's copy carries only in-frame clones and drops some. The sample includes some 20,000 clones, 88% of them seen just once. The sample comprised PBMCs. The rearrangement joins TRBV11-2 to TRBJ2-1; D is uncertain. The source is a woman in her sixties with head and neck cancer. The CDR3: CASSPWASPDYNEQFF. The CDR3 bases are TGTGCCAGCAGCCCGTGGGCCTCCCCCGACTACAATGAGCAGTTCTTC.